This T cell receptor (beta chain) was recorded in a study of spatial heterogeneity in lung cancer. This clonotype has ten or more counts. The antigen is not known. The time point denotes: sample taken at primary tumor resection. Overall study findings and caveats: Counts of expanded intratumoral alpha and beta TCRs tracked tumor mutation counts.

Using its own MiXCR run on the 5' RACE reads, TCRdb lists one record per CDR3 protein. The data contain 15,000 to 20,000 distinct CDR3 sequences, approximately 6.5% of them seen just once; the ten biggest clones take up around a fifth. Germline CDR1 and CDR2: DFQATT and SNEGSKA (reference sequence). V lost 6 bases and J 6 bases, leaving 18 bases between the germline ends. This CDR3 contains 14 residues. This receptor was taken from a female donor with early-stage non-small cell lung cancer. This chain connects TRBV20-1 to TRBJ1-5, with D unclear. This sample comprised lung tumor tissue, obtained at surgery. CDR3 nucleotides: TGCAGTGCCCCGGCGGCGTCAGGCAGTCAGCCCCAGCATTTT. It translates to CSAPAASGSQPQHF.